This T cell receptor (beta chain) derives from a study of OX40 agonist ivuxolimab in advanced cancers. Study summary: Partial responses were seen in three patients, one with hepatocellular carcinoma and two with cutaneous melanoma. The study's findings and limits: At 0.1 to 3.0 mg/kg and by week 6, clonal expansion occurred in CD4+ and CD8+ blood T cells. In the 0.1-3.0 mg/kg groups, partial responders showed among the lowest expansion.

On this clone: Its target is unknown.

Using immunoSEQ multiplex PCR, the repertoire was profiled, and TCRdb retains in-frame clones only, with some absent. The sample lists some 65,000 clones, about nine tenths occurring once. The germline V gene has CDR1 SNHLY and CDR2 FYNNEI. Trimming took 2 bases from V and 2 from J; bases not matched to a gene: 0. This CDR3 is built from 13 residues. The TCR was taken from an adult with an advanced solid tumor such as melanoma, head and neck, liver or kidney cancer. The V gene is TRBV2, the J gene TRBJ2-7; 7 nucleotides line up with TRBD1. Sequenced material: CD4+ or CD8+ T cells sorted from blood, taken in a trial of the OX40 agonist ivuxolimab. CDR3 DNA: TGTGCCAGCAGTGAACAGGGGGCCTACGAGCAGTACTTC. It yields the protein CASSEQGAYEQYF.